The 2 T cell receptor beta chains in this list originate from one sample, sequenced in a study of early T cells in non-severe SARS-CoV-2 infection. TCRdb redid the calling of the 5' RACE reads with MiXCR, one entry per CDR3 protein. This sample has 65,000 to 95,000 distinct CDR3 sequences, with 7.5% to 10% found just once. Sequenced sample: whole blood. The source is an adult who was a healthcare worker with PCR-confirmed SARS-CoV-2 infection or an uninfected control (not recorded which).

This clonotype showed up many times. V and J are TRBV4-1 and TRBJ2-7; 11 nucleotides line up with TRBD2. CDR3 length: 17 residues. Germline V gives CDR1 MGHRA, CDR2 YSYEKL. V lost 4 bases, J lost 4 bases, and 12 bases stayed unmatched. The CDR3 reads CASSPLQGTSGRYEQYF. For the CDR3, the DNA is TGCGCCAGCAGCCCGCTCCAAGGGACTAGCGGAAGATACGAGCAGTACTTC.

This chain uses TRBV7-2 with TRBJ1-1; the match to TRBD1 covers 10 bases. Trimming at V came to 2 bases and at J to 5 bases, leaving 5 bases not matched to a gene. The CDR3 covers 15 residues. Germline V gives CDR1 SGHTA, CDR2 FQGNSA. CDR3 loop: CASSLFWGQGTEAFF. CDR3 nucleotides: TGTGCCAGCAGCTTATTTTGGGGACAGGGGACTGAAGCTTTCTTT.